Listed below are T cell receptor beta chains from one sample, sequenced in a study of blood T cells in healthy people across ages. TCRdb processed the 5' RACE reads anew with MiXCR; each CDR3 protein has one entry. This table has some 640,000 distinct CDR3 sequences, about 30% appearing once. The sequenced material came from blood. These receptors were taken from a woman older than 75 in good health. Each CDR3 is given with its conserved first and last residue. The order of the fields is J gene, V gene, clone size, D gene, CDR3 DNA, CDR3 protein. The D gene is left open where the match is weak. Rows may omit the clone size; those that give it use once, few, many or a size class.

J: TRBJ1-1
V: TRBV12-3/TRBV12-4
size: .
D: TRBD1
DNA: TGTGCCAGCAGTTTGGACAGGCTCGAAAACACTGAAGCTTTCTTT
CDR3: CASSLDRLENTEAFF

J: TRBJ2-1
V: TRBV7-2
size: many
D: .
DNA: TGTGCCAGCAGATTTGCCCCCCTAGCCTCCTTGAATGAGCAGTTCTTC
CDR3: CASRFAPLASLNEQFF

J: TRBJ2-5
V: TRBV6-5
size: many
D: .
DNA: TGTGCCAGCAGTGGGCAGGGGACGGAGACCCAGTACTTC
CDR3: CASSGQGTETQYF

J: TRBJ2-6
V: TRBV5-1
size: .
D: .
DNA: TGCGTCAGCAGGGGTCAGGGAAGCCTGGGGGCCAACGTCCTGACTTTC
CDR3: CVSRGQGSLGANVLTF

J: TRBJ2-5
V: TRBV30
size: once
D: .
DNA: TGTGCCTGGAGTATCTTCCGGGGTGAGCAGTACTTC
CDR3: CAWSIFRGEQYF

J: TRBJ2-1
V: TRBV7-2
size: .
D: TRBD2
DNA: TGTGCCAGCAGGATCGCGGGAGATGAAACACATGAGCAGTTCTTC
CDR3: CASRIAGDETHEQFF

J: TRBJ2-5
V: TRBV5-6
size: many
D: TRBD2
DNA: TGTGCCAGCAGTTCGACTAGCGGGGGTATTCAAGAGACCCAGTACTTC
CDR3: CASSSTSGGIQETQYF

J: TRBJ2-7
V: TRBV20-1
size: .
D: .
DNA: TGCAGTGCTAGAGGGGAAGGGTACGCCTACGAGCAGTACTTC
CDR3: CSARGEGYAYEQYF

J: TRBJ2-5
V: TRBV3-1
size: few
D: TRBD1
DNA: TGTGCCGGCCGCCAGACAGGGGCGAGAGGCGAGACCCAGTACTTC
CDR3: CAGRQTGARGETQYF

J: TRBJ1-3
V: TRBV12-3/TRBV12-4
size: .
D: .
DNA: TGTGCCAGCAGTTTAGGGGTCAACACCATATATTTT
CDR3: CASSLGVNTIYF

J: TRBJ2-2
V: TRBV7-3
size: .
D: .
DNA: TGTGCCAGCAGCTCCACCGGGGGAGTTTTCAACACCGGGGAGCTGTTTTTT
CDR3: CASSSTGGVFNTGELFF

J: TRBJ2-3
V: TRBV29-1
size: .
D: .
DNA: TGCAGCCTAGCGAGAAAAGCAGATACGCAGTATTTT
CDR3: CSLARKADTQYF

J: TRBJ1-6
V: TRBV30
size: few
D: .
DNA: TGTGCCTGGAGAAGAACTTATAATTCACCCCTCCACTTT
CDR3: CAWRRTYNSPLHF

J: TRBJ2-6
V: TRBV19
size: few
D: .
DNA: TGTGCCAGTAGGTCTTGCGATAGTGGGGCCAACGTCCTGACTTTC
CDR3: CASRSCDSGANVLTF

J: TRBJ2-7
V: TRBV4-3
size: many
D: TRBD2
DNA: TGCGCCAGCAGCCAAGATGGCGGGGGGGGCCCGAACGAGCAGTACTTC
CDR3: CASSQDGGGGPNEQYF

J: TRBJ2-2
V: TRBV24-1
size: .
D: .
DNA: TGTGCCACCAGCGAGGCCCAGGAGACCGGGGAGCTGTTTTTT
CDR3: CATSEAQETGELFF

J: TRBJ2-3
V: TRBV6-2/TRBV6-3
size: many
D: .
DNA: TGTGCCACCTCTCAGACCACAGATACGCAGTATTTT
CDR3: CATSQTTDTQYF

J: TRBJ1-3
V: TRBV7-2
size: .
D: .
DNA: TGTGCCAGCGGCAGGGGTATTGACACCATATATTTT
CDR3: CASGRGIDTIYF

J: TRBJ1-4
V: TRBV7-2
size: .
D: TRBD1
DNA: TGTGCCAGCAGCTTAGTAGGGGGCTCGTCTAATGAAAAACTGTTTTTT
CDR3: CASSLVGGSSNEKLFF

J: TRBJ1-2
V: TRBV6-5
size: many
D: TRBD1
DNA: TGTGCCAGCAGTTATGGACAGGGGGTAGCTGGCTACACCTTC
CDR3: CASSYGQGVAGYTF

J: TRBJ2-5
V: TRBV10-3
size: many
D: .
DNA: TGTGCCATCAGTGAAGGTCAGGTAGCGATGGAGACCCAGTACTTC
CDR3: CAISEGQVAMETQYF

J: TRBJ2-3
V: TRBV27
size: many
D: TRBD1
DNA: TGTGCCAGCAGTTCACCAGGGGGCTTCACAGATACGCAGTATTTT
CDR3: CASSSPGGFTDTQYF

J: TRBJ2-2
V: TRBV7-3
size: .
D: .
DNA: TGTGCCAGCAGCTTACGCCGAGAACAGGCCTACACCGGGGAGCTGTTTTTT
CDR3: CASSLRREQAYTGELFF

J: TRBJ2-3
V: TRBV20-1
size: many
D: TRBD2
DNA: TGCAGTGGATCCAGCGGGGGGAGCACAGATACGCAGTATTTT
CDR3: CSGSSGGSTDTQYF

J: TRBJ2-7
V: TRBV12-3/TRBV12-4
size: few
D: TRBD2
DNA: TGTGCCAGCAGGTCTAGCGGGGGGGCTAATGAGCAGTACTTC
CDR3: CASRSSGGANEQYF

J: TRBJ2-1
V: TRBV6-2/TRBV6-3
size: many
D: TRBD1
DNA: TGTGCCATTAAGGTGGACAGGGGCCAATACAATGAGCAGTTCTTC
CDR3: CAIKVDRGQYNEQFF

J: TRBJ2-5
V: TRBV5-1
size: many
D: .
DNA: TGCGCCAGCAGAAAAGACAGTAACCAAGAGACCCAGTACTTC
CDR3: CASRKDSNQETQYF

J: TRBJ2-5
V: TRBV5-1
size: few
D: .
DNA: TGCGCCAGCAGCTTAACCTCACTTCGAGGAGAGACCCAGTACTTC
CDR3: CASSLTSLRGETQYF

J: TRBJ1-1
V: TRBV7-2
size: many
D: TRBD1
DNA: TGTGCCAGCAGCTATGACAGGGTAACTGAAGCTTTCTTT
CDR3: CASSYDRVTEAFF

J: TRBJ1-2
V: TRBV20-1
size: once
D: .
DNA: TGCAGTGCTACTCGTATAGGGCGTAACTATGGCTACACCTTC
CDR3: CSATRIGRNYGYTF

J: TRBJ1-4
V: TRBV5-1
size: .
D: .
DNA: TGCGCCAGCAGCTTGGGACGGGCTAATGAAAAACGGTTTTTT
CDR3: CASSLGRANEKRFF

J: TRBJ1-2
V: TRBV6-5
size: many
D: .
DNA: TGTGCCAGCAGCTCGGGACTTCGGGCTCGAGGCTACACCTTC
CDR3: CASSSGLRARGYTF

J: TRBJ2-3
V: TRBV20-1
size: many
D: TRBD2
DNA: TGCAGTGCTGAAACTAGCGGGGGGCCATACACAGATACGCAGTATTTT
CDR3: CSAETSGGPYTDTQYF

J: TRBJ2-5
V: TRBV10-3
size: few
D: .
DNA: TGTGCCATCAGTGAGGGAAGATCGAACAATGAGCAGTACTTC
CDR3: CAISEGRSNNEQYF

J: TRBJ2-1
V: TRBV20-1
size: many
D: .
DNA: TGCAGTGCCGCGACAGGTATCGTCAATGAGCAGTTCTTC
CDR3: CSAATGIVNEQFF

J: TRBJ2-3
V: TRBV7-8
size: .
D: TRBD2
DNA: TGTGCCGGCAGCTCGGGCCTAACTAGCGGGGGGAGCACAGATACGCAGTATTTT
CDR3: CAGSSGLTSGGSTDTQYF

J: TRBJ1-2
V: TRBV2
size: .
D: .
DNA: TGTGCCAGCAGTGACCCCACCTATGGCTACACCTTC
CDR3: CASSDPTYGYTF

J: TRBJ2-3
V: TRBV24-1
size: many
D: TRBD1
DNA: TGTGCCACCAGTGCCGGAACAGGGGGATTAGATACGCAGTATTTT
CDR3: CATSAGTGGLDTQYF

J: TRBJ1-2
V: TRBV4-3
size: many
D: TRBD1
DNA: TGCGCCAGCAGCCAAGTCTCAATACAGGGGAATGGCTACACCTTC
CDR3: CASSQVSIQGNGYTF

J: TRBJ2-5
V: TRBV9
size: many
D: TRBD2
DNA: TGTGCCAGCAGCGTTGGACTAGCGGGGGGGCCACGAGAGACCCAGTACTTC
CDR3: CASSVGLAGGPRETQYF

J: TRBJ2-3
V: TRBV7-9
size: .
D: .
DNA: TGTGCCAGCAGGCTACCCGGGGAGACAGATACGCAGTATTTT
CDR3: CASRLPGETDTQYF

J: TRBJ1-5
V: TRBV7-2
size: .
D: .
DNA: TGTGCCAGCAGCGAACACGGTGTAAATCAGCCCCAGCATTTT
CDR3: CASSEHGVNQPQHF

J: TRBJ2-5
V: TRBV28
size: many
D: TRBD1
DNA: TGTGCCAGCAGCCATCCGGGGGACAGGGAAGAGACCCAGTACTTC
CDR3: CASSHPGDREETQYF

J: TRBJ2-1
V: TRBV5-1
size: many
D: TRBD1
DNA: TGCGCCAGCAGGCGTAGTTTGGACAGGGGTTTTCCCCTCAACAATGAGCAGTTCTTC
CDR3: CASRRSLDRGFPLNNEQFF

J: TRBJ2-3
V: TRBV5-1
size: .
D: TRBD2
DNA: TGCGCCAGCAGCTTACGGGGGGTCAGCACAGATACGCAGTATTTT
CDR3: CASSLRGVSTDTQYF

J: TRBJ2-3
V: TRBV9
size: .
D: TRBD2
DNA: TGTGCCAGCAGCGTAGAAGGCGGACTAGCGGGGGAATCTTTCACGCAGTATTTT
CDR3: CASSVEGGLAGESFTQYF

J: TRBJ2-2
V: TRBV20-1
size: .
D: .
DNA: TGCAGTGCTAGGGGGGGGCAGGGATACACCGGGGAGCTGTTTTTT
CDR3: CSARGGQGYTGELFF